Listed below are T cell receptor beta chains from one sample, sequenced in a study of blood T cell repertoires in COVID-19. Profiled with immunoSEQ multiplex PCR; TCRdb holds only in-frame clones, not every one. The sample includes approximately 74,000 clones, roughly 86% of them seen just once. The sequenced sample was peripheral blood. The receptors shown here come from a woman aged 55-69 years with acute or convalescent COVID-19. Each CDR3 is given with its conserved first and last residue. A D gene is named only where the DNA matches it firmly. Size is stated for part of the rows, as once, few or many counts, or as a class when the clone is expanded.

>TRBJ1-1|TRBD1|.|TRBV2
CASSDQGAKAFF
TGTGCCAGCAGTGATCAGGGGGCGAAAGCTTTCTTT
>TRBJ2-5|TRBD2|.|TRBV24-1
CATSAPGLDQETQYF
TGTGCCACCAGTGCCCCAGGACTAGATCAAGAGACCCAGTACTTC
>TRBJ1-2|.|.|TRBV5-1
CASSLELRNYGYTF
TGCGCCAGCAGCTTGGAACTTAGAAACTATGGCTACACCTTC
>TRBJ1-5|.|.|TRBV29-1
CSVSLQANSNQPQHF
TGCAGCGTATCCCTCCAAGCAAATAGCAATCAGCCCCAGCATTTT
>TRBJ2-1|TRBD2|few|TRBV6-1
CASSALAGPSSSYNEQFF
TGTGCCAGCAGTGCCCTAGCGGGGCCCTCGAGCTCCTACAATGAGCAGTTCTTC
>TRBJ2-7|TRBD1|.|TRBV5-6
CASSSYRGKSYEQYF
TGTGCCAGCAGCTCCTACAGGGGTAAAAGCTACGAGCAGTACTTC
>TRBJ2-5|.|.|TRBV19
CASSMPGGTARQETQYF
TGTGCCAGTAGTATGCCCGGGGGAACAGCCCGCCAAGAGACCCAGTACTTC
>TRBJ2-7|TRBD2|once|TRBV4-3
CASSQRLAGGYEQYF
TGCGCCAGCAGCCAGCGACTAGCGGGAGGGTACGAGCAGTACTTC
>TRBJ2-7|TRBD1|.|TRBV20-1
CSARQGGEQYF
TGCAGTGCTCGACAGGGGGGCGAGCAGTACTTC
>TRBJ2-5|.|.|TRBV7-9
CASSLNAGETQYF
TGTGCCAGCAGCTTAAATGCGGGAGAGACCCAGTACTTC
>TRBJ1-2|.|.|TRBV27
CASSPGSERRGYTF
TGTGCCAGCAGTCCAGGGTCAGAACGGAGAGGCTACACCTTC
>TRBJ1-1|TRBD1|.|TRBV27
CASSYGTGVNTEAFF
TGTGCCAGCAGTTATGGGACAGGGGTAAACACTGAAGCTTTCTTT
>TRBJ2-7|TRBD2|.|TRBV25-1
CASSEFPGGSKYEQYF
TGTGCCAGCAGTGAATTTCCGGGCGGGAGCAAGTACGAGCAGTACTTC
>TRBJ2-2|TRBD1|.|TRBV18
CASSPGQGSGELFF
TGTGCCAGCTCACCAGGACAGGGAAGCGGGGAGCTGTTTTTT
>TRBJ2-6|.|.|TRBV7-9
CASSPPGAGTSGANVLTF
TGTGCCAGCAGCCCCCCCGGGGCAGGGACTTCTGGGGCCAACGTCCTGACTTTC
>TRBJ2-1|.|few|TRBV6-5
CASRDGSRNNEQFF
TGTGCCAGCAGGGACGGGAGTCGTAACAATGAGCAGTTCTTC
>TRBJ1-2|TRBD1|.|TRBV7-9
CASSALPGQGAIPGGYTF
TGTGCCAGCAGCGCTTTACCGGGACAGGGGGCCATCCCCGGGGGCTACACCTTC
>TRBJ1-2|TRBD1|.|TRBV4-3
CASSQDSTGGIGYTF
TGCGCCAGCAGCCAAGATTCAACAGGGGGCATTGGCTACACCTTC
>TRBJ2-2|.|few|TRBV7-9
CASSPSLTTAQGSTGELFF
TGTGCCAGCAGCCCTAGCCTAACGACAGCCCAGGGGTCCACCGGGGAGCTGTTTTTT
>TRBJ2-2|.|.|TRBV24-1
CATSHTGTLNTGELFF
TGTGCCACCAGTCATACAGGAACTTTGAACACCGGGGAGCTGTTTTTT
>TRBJ2-6|.|.|TRBV24-1
CATSGPGDGANVLTF
TGTGCCACCAGTGGGCCGGGAGATGGGGCCAACGTCCTGACTTTC
>TRBJ2-1|.|.|TRBV4-3
CASSQSRGSYNEQFF
TGCGCCAGCAGCCAAAGCAGGGGCTCCTACAATGAGCAGTTCTTC
>TRBJ2-3|.|.|TRBV18
CASSPPLGGADTQYF
TGTGCCAGCTCACCACCTTTAGGGGGGGCAGATACGCAGTATTTT
>TRBJ1-2|.|.|TRBV21-1
CASSREIRDFWGYTF
TGTGCCAGCAGCCGAGAGATTAGGGACTTTTGGGGCTACACCTTC
>TRBJ2-3|TRBD2|.|TRBV6-6
CASSLSRGSVDTQYF
TGTGCCAGCTCACTCTCGCGGGGGTCGGTAGATACGCAGTATTTT
>TRBJ1-2|TRBD1|.|TRBV7-2
CASSAWDRGLSGYTF
TGTGCCAGCAGCGCCTGGGACAGGGGCCTCTCTGGCTACACCTTC
>TRBJ1-1|.|.|TRBV2
CASSTPGLILGAFF
TGTGCCAGCAGTACCCCGGGACTGATCTTGGGGGCTTTCTTT
>TRBJ1-1|TRBD1|.|TRBV10-3
CAISDRQGAVTEAFF
TGTGCCATCAGTGACCGACAGGGGGCCGTCACTGAAGCTTTCTTT
>TRBJ1-5|.|.|TRBV13
CATGIQPQHF
TGTGCCACAGGGATTCAGCCCCAGCATTTT
>TRBJ1-2|.|once|TRBV5-1
CASSPGSARGGYTF
TGCGCCAGCAGCCCCGGCTCGGCACGGGGTGGCTACACCTTC
>TRBJ1-2|.|.|TRBV25-1
CASSDAGLYGYTF
TGTGCCAGCAGTGACGCTGGACTCTATGGCTACACCTTC
>TRBJ2-7|TRBD2|many|TRBV7-2
CASSAGLAAPYEQYF
TGTGCCAGCAGTGCAGGACTAGCGGCCCCCTACGAGCAGTACTTC
>TRBJ2-1|TRBD2|.|TRBV12-3/TRBV12-4
CASSSGLGQFF
TGTGCCAGCAGTTCGGGACTAGGGCAGTTCTTC
>TRBJ2-1|TRBD2|.|TRBV2
CASSEASGSDEQFF
TGTGCCAGCAGTGAGGCTAGCGGGAGCGATGAGCAGTTCTTC
>TRBJ1-3|.|.|TRBV28
CASSNRGAVGNTIYF
TGTGCCAGCAGTAACCGTGGGGCAGTAGGAAACACCATATATTTT
>TRBJ2-1|.|.|TRBV7-3
CASSSPGNYEQFF
TGTGCCAGCAGCTCCCCCGGGAACTATGAGCAGTTCTTC
>TRBJ1-1|TRBD1|.|TRBV7-9
CASRNFEGQGVEAFF
TGTGCCAGCAGAAACTTTGAGGGACAGGGAGTTGAAGCTTTCTTT
>TRBJ2-1|.|.|TRBV9
CASSANSHSYNEQFF
TGTGCCAGCAGCGCGAACTCCCACTCCTACAATGAGCAGTTCTTC
>TRBJ1-1|TRBD1|.|TRBV18
CASSPRDRTISTEAFF
TGTGCCAGCTCACCCCGGGACAGGACAATTTCTACTGAAGCTTTCTTT
>TRBJ2-7|.|.|TRBV7-2
CASSPGQHYEQYF
TGTGCCAGCAGCCCTGGACAGCACTACGAGCAGTACTTC
>TRBJ1-1|.|once|TRBV3-1/TRBV3-2
CASSQDWGTNSKAFF
TGTGCCAGCAGCCAAGATTGGGGGACAAATAGTAAAGCTTTCTTT
>TRBJ2-7|.|.|TRBV4-1
CASSPNLGQKREQYF
TGCGCCAGCAGCCCCAATCTAGGACAGAAACGCGAGCAGTACTTC
>TRBJ2-1|TRBD2|.|TRBV18
CASSPGPPGLDSYNEQFF
TGTGCCAGCTCACCTGGGCCCCCGGGACTAGATTCCTACAATGAGCAGTTCTTC